These 10 T cell receptor beta chains were all obtained from the same sample, sequenced in a study of blood T cell repertoires in COVID-19. Profiling relied on immunoSEQ multiplex PCR, and the TCRdb table lists in-frame clones only, not all of them. The sample yields some 320,000 clones, roughly 88% seen once. Sample: peripheral blood. The receptor set was obtained from a woman aged 30 to 39 who had recovered from COVID-19.

The chain recombines TRBV4-3 with TRBJ2-5; weak D call: TRBD2 (5 bases). With 3 bases removed from V and 3 bases from J, the gap between germline ends came to 20 bases. The germline CDR1 and CDR2 sequences are LGHNA and YSLEER. The CDR3 is made up of 17 amino acids. The CDR3 here is CASSQGLLRLGEETQYF. In nucleotides, the CDR3 is TGCGCCAGCAGCCAGGGCCTCTTGCGCCTCGGGGAAGAGACCCAGTACTTC.

This rearrangement joins TRBV6-1 to TRBJ1-1, with TRBD1 as a possible D gene (6 bases). The CDR3 loop spans 11 amino acids. CDR1 and CDR2 from the germline V gene are MNHNS and SASEGT. Deletions cut 3 bases from V and 8 bases from J, with 7 bases between. This CDR3 reads CASSETGEAFF. In nucleotides, the CDR3 is TGTGCCAGCAGTGAGACAGGAGAAGCTTTCTTT.

DNA for the CDR3: TGTGCCAGCAGTAAGTTCTCCAGGGTGTTTGGCGAGCAGTACTTC. As protein: CASSKFSRVFGEQYF. The rearrangement joins TRBV28 to TRBJ2-7; D may be TRBD1 (5 bases). CDR1 is MDHEN, CDR2 SYDVKM, per germline. The CDR3 length is 15 residues. Trimming removed 5 bases at V and 6 bases at J, with 20 bases between.

This clone was detected a few times. The chain has TRBV7-9 and TRBJ1-1; TRBD1 matches at 11 bases. V trimming: 5 bases; J trimming: 7 bases; junction bases outside the gene matches: 9. In germline, CDR1 is SEHNR, CDR2 FQNEAQ (reference sequence). The CDR3 is 15 amino acids. In DNA form, the CDR3 reads TGTGCCAGCAGCCTCTGGACAGGGGGCGATGGTGAAGCTTTCTTT. Protein: CASSLWTGGDGEAFF.

This rearrangement joins TRBV6-2 or TRBV6-3 to TRBJ2-7; maybe TRBD2 (6 bases). There are 15 residues in the CDR3. Germline V gene lookup returns CDR1 MNHEY and CDR2 SVGEGT. Trimming took off 5 bases at V and 3 bases at J, with 17 bases between the two ends. For the CDR3, the DNA is TGTGCCAGCAGTCCCGACCGACGGGGGATCTACGAGCAGTACTTC. Translation: CASSPDRRGIYEQYF.

This chain joins TRBV5-5 and TRBJ1-4, with D perhaps TRBD1 (5 bases). Per germline, CDR1 SGHKS and CDR2 YYEKEE (reference sequence). This CDR3 is 14 amino acids long. The V and J ends lost 0 bases and 5 bases respectively, with 8 bases between them. CDR3 sequence: CASSLERGNEKLFF. CDR3 nucleotide sequence: TGTGCCAGCAGCTTGGAACGGGGGAATGAAAAACTGTTTTTT.

V is TRBV9 and J is TRBJ2-3; possible D gene TRBD1, 6 bases. Germline values: CDR1 SGDLS, CDR2 YYNGEE. V was clipped by 0 bases and J by 2 bases, with 13 bases between them. This CDR3 is 16 amino acids long. The CDR3 bases are TGTGCCAGCAGCGTAGTAGGGTGGGGGCCCACAGATACGCAGTATTTT. It yields the protein CASSVVGWGPTDTQYF.

The rearrangement links TRBV29-1 to TRBJ2-3, with TRBD2 as a possible D gene (7 bases). Looked up from germline, CDR1 is SQVTM and CDR2 is ANQGSEA. Trimming took off 8 bases at V and 3 bases at J, with 18 bases between the two ends. The CDR3 has 14 amino acids. The CDR3 nucleotides read TGCAGCCTCGAGGGGGGGGCCGGGACAGATACGCAGTATTTT. Protein: CSLEGGAGTDTQYF.

This clone showed up just once. The chain has TRBV7-2 and TRBJ1-5, with D possibly matching TRBD1 (5 bases). The V and J ends lost 1 base and 4 bases respectively, with 23 bases between them. The CDR3 extends over 19 amino acids. Germline assignment: CDR1 SGHTA and CDR2 FQGNSA. Here the CDR3 reads CASSLVAGTYLSVNQPQHF. The CDR3 DNA is TGTGCCAGCAGCTTAGTGGCCGGGACTTACTTATCTGTAAATCAGCCCCAGCATTTT.

The chain carries TRBV12-5 and TRBJ1-1, with TRBD1 matching over 8 bases. The junction had 7 bases not matched to a gene; V was cut back by 0 bases and J by 4 bases. Germline V lookup: CDR1 LGHNT, CDR2 FRNRAP. The CDR3 contains 16 residues. The CDR3 nucleotides are TGTGCTAGTGGTTTGGTACTCGGACAGGGAACCACTGAAGCTTTCTTT. Its protein is CASGLVLGQGTTEAFF. The full variable domain, in which reference TRBV12-5 and TRBJ1-1 provide the parts outside the CDR3, is DARVTQTPRHKVTEMGQEVTMRCQPILGHNTVFWYRQTMMQGLELLAYFRNRAPLDDSGMPKDRFSAEMPDATLATLKIQPSEPRDSAVYFCASGLVLGQGTTEAFFGQGTRLTVV.